This T cell receptor (beta chain) derives from a study of cytomegalovirus exposure and HLA in healthy donors. Germline V CDR1 and CDR2: SGHRS, YFSETQ. The CDR3 is 15 amino acids. J was trimmed by 4 bases and V by 6 bases; bases with no gene match: 9. Regarding the study as a whole: Only CMV serostatus was available as immune exposure information. Several top significant clusters appeared, in a later analysis, to be linked to common viral pathogens.

This clone was recorded a few times. Its antigen is still unknown. In the PCR, 60 Vbeta and 13 Jbeta primers were used. Profiling relied on immunoSEQ multiplex PCR, and the TCRdb table lists in-frame clones only, not all of them. The sample consists of under 85,000 clones, 60% to 80% of them appearing once. The sequence was obtained from a man between 40 and 49 years old in good health and CMV-seropositive. Sequenced: PBMCs. The chain recombines TRBV5-1 with TRBJ1-1, with 10 bases lining up with TRBD1. The CDR3 region has the DNA TGCGCCAGCACCCGACAGGGGGCTTTGAGCACTGAAGCTTTCTTT. It translates to CASTRQGALSTEAFF.